The T cell receptor (beta chain) described here comes from a study of blood T cells in healthy people across ages. Turning to the study itself: Capturing about one barcoded beta molecule per two T cells was achieved by template switching. Study conclusions and caveats: Per million T cells, the diversity of TCR beta decreased roughly linearly as age advanced.

Sample-barcoded 5' priming and a J-beta primer mix drove a second PCR of roughly 7 to 11 cycles. Each cDNA molecule was tagged by a template-switch adaptor that had 12 random nucleotides. One entry per CDR3 protein, called by TCRdb with MiXCR from the 5' RACE reads. The sample shows 870,000 or so distinct CDR3 sequences, 25% to 30% of them seen only once. Between the trimmed V and J ends, which lost 6 bases and 2 bases, there was a span of 8 bases. The CDR3 is 11 residues long. The V gene's germline CDR1 is DFQATT and CDR2 SNEGSKA (reference sequence). Total RNA was isolated from each sample in quantities of at least 6 micrograms. There are many counts of this clonotype. The antigen is undetermined.

The sequencing input was blood. This sequence originates from an elderly woman in good health. This chain joins TRBV20-1 and TRBJ2-7; D is undetermined. Here the CDR3 reads CSADGAYEQYF. As DNA, the CDR3 is TGCAGTGCGGACGGAGCCTACGAGCAGTACTTC.